The clone carrying this TCR beta chain has just a few counts. No antigen is known for it. This specimen belongs to a study of cytomegalovirus exposure and HLA in healthy donors. Unrecorded immune exposures were likely, despite nominal health at sampling. Both 60 Vbeta primers and 13 Jbeta primers went into the PCR. Clones were read by immunoSEQ multiplex PCR, and TCRdb kept only the in-frame ones, dropping some. The sample holds approximately 150,000 clones, around 80% seen once. This CDR3 contains 16 residues. The trim removed 5 bases at V and 3 bases at J, leaving 7 bases unmatched. The germline V gene has CDR1 SGHTA and CDR2 FQGTGA. The study's findings and limits: Follow-up analysis later connected one missense variant in DCLRE1C with trimming of TCR beta V- and J-genes. Most observed TCR sequences were rare, whereas some public TCRs were detected in many donors.

The chain employs TRBV7-3 and TRBJ2-3; TRBD2 matches at 11 bases. This TCR was sampled from a woman aged 40 to 50 in good health and CMV-seronegative. The sequenced sample was PBMCs. CDR3 sequence reads: CASSQNLAGGTDTQYF. The DNA for the CDR3 is TGTGCCAGCAGCCAAAACCTAGCGGGGGGAACAGATACGCAGTATTTT.